A selection of T cell receptor beta chains follows, all from one sample in a study of OX40 agonist ivuxolimab in advanced cancers. Data came from immunoSEQ multiplex PCR; TCRdb stores just in-frame clones and leaves some out. The data hold about 48,000 clones, with approximately 86% observed a single time. The input for sequencing was CD4+ or CD8+ T cells sorted from blood, taken in a trial of the OX40 agonist ivuxolimab. All receptors derive from an adult with an advanced solid tumor such as melanoma, head and neck, liver or kidney cancer. Each CDR3 is given with its conserved first and last residue. D genes are given only for firm matches. Clone size appears in some rows only: once, few, many, or a class for an expanded clone.

size: NA; V: TRBV21-1; D: NA; length: 13; J: TRBJ2-5; CDR3: CASRRGPQETQYF; DNA: TGTGCCAGCCGCCGGGGGCCACAAGAGACCCAGTACTTC
size: NA; V: TRBV15; D: NA; length: 13; J: TRBJ2-3; CDR3: CATSRGLVDTQYF; DNA: TGTGCCACCAGCAGAGGCTTGGTAGATACGCAGTATTTT
size: NA; V: TRBV25-1; D: NA; length: 15; J: TRBJ2-7; CDR3: CASSEYQASSYEQYF; DNA: TGTGCCAGCAGTGAATATCAGGCCAGCAGCTACGAGCAGTACTTC
size: NA; V: TRBV6-1; D: NA; length: 16; J: TRBJ1-2; CDR3: CASSELWGLANYGYTF; DNA: TGTGCCAGCAGTGAATTATGGGGGCTAGCTAACTATGGCTACACCTTC
size: NA; V: TRBV6-6; D: NA; length: 15; J: TRBJ2-7; CDR3: CASSYGGTGGYEQYF; DNA: TGTGCCAGCAGTTACGGCGGGACCGGGGGCTACGAGCAGTACTTC
size: few; V: TRBV7-9; D: NA; length: 14; J: TRBJ1-2; CDR3: CASSLGPGLQGYTF; DNA: TGTGCCAGCAGCTTAGGTCCAGGGCTCCAGGGCTACACCTTC
size: NA; V: TRBV7-9; D: TRBD2; length: 16; J: TRBJ2-2; CDR3: CASSFLAGEGTGELFF; DNA: TGTGCCAGCAGCTTCTTAGCGGGAGAGGGGACCGGGGAGCTGTTTTTT
size: NA; V: TRBV10-3; D: NA; length: 14; J: TRBJ2-7; CDR3: CAISDGKSSYEQYF; DNA: TGTGCCATCAGTGACGGGAAGAGCTCCTACGAGCAGTACTTC
size: NA; V: TRBV5-1; D: NA; length: 14; J: TRBJ1-2; CDR3: CASSLEGLSYGYTF; DNA: TGCGCCAGCAGCTTAGAGGGTTTATCCTATGGCTACACCTTC
size: NA; V: TRBV2; D: NA; length: 13; J: TRBJ2-7; CDR3: CASRATGTYEQYF; DNA: TGTGCCAGCAGAGCCACAGGGACCTACGAGCAGTACTTC